This TCR beta chain is from a study of shared clonotypes between healthy human individuals (TCRdb year 2020). In terms of the full investigation: The cohort comprised a couple of women and a few men aged 18 to 49 years. Between about 0.8 and 9 billion PBMCs per donor were obtained by leukapheresis. For each donor, CD4 naive and CD4 memory were each run on three plates, CD8 naive on two plates, and CD8 memory on one plate. To increase sequencing depth and limit assay-specific biases, TCR repertoire library preparation and sequencing were carried out by different laboratories using diverse techniques. To estimate repertoire size and how much clonotype sharing occurs between individuals, the study deeply sequenced the blood TCR repertoires of roughly 5 healthy adults. The investigation overall reported the following: Sampling was restricted to blood, and TCR repertoires in tissues likely differ from the TCR repertoires found in blood. Compared with non-shared clonotypes, the clonotypes found in all four sorted-subset donors had higher generation probabilities. Across several donors, approximately 5% of naive CD4, approximately 4% of naive CD8, under 2.5% of memory CD4, and 0.4% of memory CD8 clonotypes were shared. Based on pairwise subsampling, the degree of clonotype sharing among donors was expected to be affected by sequencing depth. Because the study included a small number of donors, the genetic and exposure-history diversity represented was limited. Estimated clonotype richness was generally larger for naive than for memory subsets. Rarefaction of sorted-subset datasets indicated incomplete sequencing despite the large sequencing depth.

Using the deep immunoSEQ assay, multiplex PCR amplified TCR CDR3 regions from genomic DNA. Extracted genomic DNA from each cell subset was distributed evenly across all wells of several immunoSEQ 96-well plates, and each plate was treated as a replicate. For sorted subsets, each replicate PCR was loaded with about 0.2 ug genomic DNA, equivalent to 30,000 or so T cell genomes. Purified libraries were measured with a Qubit 3.0 fluorometer, size-checked on a Bioanalyzer 2100, and measured again with the KAPA Library Quantification kit. Every immunoSEQ 96-well plate was sequenced on a separate single-read 150-cycle Illumina NextSeq 550 flow cell. The authors' analysis ran thus. Because the immunoSEQ output included only junctional sequences and no quality scores, the filtering could not be the same as the filtering used for full-length reads. Sequences were annotated with PyIR, a Python wrapper for IgBLAST v1.9, and V/J genes and CDR3 were assigned using IMGT germline references. Any read was removed if the V/J assignment was weak (E-value above 1e-6), the CDR3 was missing, or the read contained stop codons, out-of-frame junctions, or ambiguous translated residues. A V3J clonotype was defined by an identical inferred V gene, J gene, and CDR3 amino acid sequence. To compute the percentage overlap between repertoires, the number of shared unique clonotypes was divided by the size of the smaller repertoire. Three approaches were used to assess repertoire richness: RTK rarefaction, the Chao1 estimator, and Recon v2.1 estimates of unobserved clonotypes. Generation probabilities for all TCRbeta clonotypes obtained by the gDNA method from a handful of donors were computed using OLGA. In TCRdb, the immuneACCESS table is reduced to in-frame sequences with V and J assigned. These tables do not hold every clone; where another copy was compared, an unresolved V gene accounts for under half, and the others remain unexplained. V and J calls and clone size are those listed in that table; D and trimming were worked out from the DNA. Within this sample are fewer than 850,000 clones, with about nine tenths of them counted one time only. The ten largest make up about 33% of the sample.

A remark on this clone: Its antigen remains unidentified. Base qualities are not at hand, and no much larger clone is one base apart.

Donors were healthy HIV-negative adults with no recently reported acute infections or vaccinations. Every donor was a Caucasian adult residing in Nashville, Tennessee, USA. CD8 memory samples were composed of magnetically selected CD45RO+ cells combined with CCR7-negative CD45RA+ effector memory (TemRA) cells. Blood was obtained by leukapheresis, after which PBMCs were separated by Ficoll-Histopaque density gradient centrifugation and cryopreserved in liquid nitrogen vapor phase. Analytical flow cytometry was used to check the purity and quantity of every magnetically sorted T cell population. From each sorted fraction, genomic DNA was isolated and quantified by UV absorbance on a Nanodrop 2000c. This TCR derives from a man between 18 and 35 years old in good health. Some clones in this sample may be carry-over from other donors' samples. The sequenced sample was memory CD8+ T cells from PBMCs. Explained via the paper, the cell subset or site label denotes: CD45RO+ cells pooled with CCR7-negative TemRA cells.

The CDR3 protein sequence reads: CASSLSQGAYEQFF. The DNA is TGTGCCAGCAGCTTAAGTCAGGGGGCTTATGAGCAGTTCTTC. The receptor chain draws on TRBV7-7 and TRBJ2-1; a stretch of 8 junction bases matches TRBD1. V is cut back by 2 bases and J by 8 bases, with 5 bases in the junction unmatched. Including the terminal cysteine and phenylalanine, the CDR3 comprises 14 residues. The sequence is cut down to CDR3 DNA, 42 bases in frame from base 1. CDR1 and CDR2 are read off the germline V gene (reference sequence) as SSHAT and FNYEAQ.